The 6 T cell receptor beta chains presented below share a single source sample, sequenced in a study of cytomegalovirus exposure and HLA in healthy donors. Sequencing used immunoSEQ multiplex PCR; TCRdb keeps in-frame clones, though not all of them. This sample has 95,000 to 150,000 clones, with 89% found just once. The sequenced sample consisted of PBMCs. Receptors originate from a woman aged 18-30 years in good health and CMV-seronegative.

The chain carries TRBV28 and TRBJ1-5; TRBD1 aligns across 8 bases. This CDR3 region has 17 residues. V dropped 2 bases and J dropped 5; count of bases not matched to a gene: 11. Germline loops: CDR1 MDHEN, CDR2 SYDVKM. CDR3 region: CASSLTPRRRGHQPQHF. In nucleotides, the CDR3 is TGTGCCAGCAGTTTAACCCCCCGACGCAGGGGGCATCAGCCCCAGCATTTT. The full variable domain, completed using reference TRBV28 and TRBJ1-5, is DVKVTQSSRYLVKRTGEKVFLECVQDMDHENMFWYRQDPGLGLRLIYFSYDVKMKEKGDIPEGYSVSREKKERFSLILESASTNQTSMYLCASSLTPRRRGHQPQHFGDGTRLSIL.

The chain recombines TRBV2 with TRBJ1-3, with D perhaps matching TRBD1 (5 bases). Trimming pared 9 bases from V and 2 bases from J, leaving 11 bases between. Germline CDR1 reads SNHLY; CDR2 reads FYNNEI. The CDR3 contains 13 residues. The CDR3 region has the DNA TGTGCCAGTCAGGGAAACGCTGGAAACACCATATATTTT. Translating gives CASQGNAGNTIYF.

The rearrangement joins TRBV28 to TRBJ2-3; D not certain. The V end was cut by 6 bases, the J end by 0 bases, with 4 bases between. The CDR3 length is 12 residues. Per the germline V gene, CDR1 is MDHEN and CDR2 is SYDVKM. This CDR3 reads CASRTSTDTQYF. In nucleotides, the CDR3 is TGTGCCAGCAGAACTAGCACAGATACGCAGTATTTT. The complete variable domain, with remaining parts taken from reference TRBV28 and TRBJ2-3, reads DVKVTQSSRYLVKRTGEKVFLECVQDMDHENMFWYRQDPGLGLRLIYFSYDVKMKEKGDIPEGYSVSREKKERFSLILESASTNQTSMYLCASRTSTDTQYFGPGTRLTVL.

The J gene is TRBJ2-7, the V gene TRBV4-2, with 14 bases matching TRBD2. CDR3 length: 13 amino acids. The germline V gene has CDR1 LGHNA and CDR2 YNFKEQ. With 7 bases clipped from V and 11 bases from J, the junction kept 7 bases outside the gene matches. The CDR3: CASTPGLAGAKYF. DNA for the CDR3: TGTGCCAGCACGCCGGGACTAGCGGGAGCAAAGTACTTC.

V usage is TRBV18 and J usage is TRBJ1-2; 9 bases fit TRBD1. This CDR3 comprises 15 residues. J lost 4 bases, V lost 3 bases, and 6 bases had no gene match. CDR1 KGHSH and CDR2 LQKENI come from the germline V gene. The CDR3 region is CASSPPGQGAYGYTF. The CDR3 region has the DNA TGTGCCAGCTCACCCCCGGGACAGGGAGCCTATGGCTACACCTTC.

V and J are TRBV9 and TRBJ2-1; 13 nucleotides align to TRBD2. The ends lost 5 bases at V and 10 bases at J; junction bases unmatched: 12. The germline CDR1 and CDR2 sequences are SGDLS and YYNGEE. The CDR3 spans 16 residues. CDR3 coding DNA: TGTGCCAGCAGAGACGATCGAGAGGGACTAGCGGGAGAGCAGTTCTTC. Protein product: CASRDDREGLAGEQFF.